This TCR beta chain was captured in a study of blood T cell repertoires in COVID-19. Study at large: From T cells, B-cell-depleted T cells, or PBMCs came the material, which was cDNA or gDNA.

This table comes from immunoSEQ multiplex PCR, and its TCRdb copy is limited to in-frame clones, with some not included. The table has about 190,000 clones, around 86% seen once. CDR3 length: 13 residues. Germline CDR1 is SGHTA and CDR2 is FQGNSA. Trimming left V 1 base short and J 7 bases short, with 10 bases between. Specimen: peripheral blood. The chain joins TRBV7-2 to TRBJ1-1, with D unclear. The sequence came from a man aged 40-49 years with acute or convalescent COVID-19. CDR3 region: CASSLERRVEAFF. As DNA, the CDR3 is TGTGCCAGCAGCTTAGAACGGAGAGTTGAAGCTTTCTTT. Combining the CDR3 with reference TRBV7-2 and TRBJ1-1 gives the whole variable domain GAGVSQSPSNKVTEKGKDVELRCDPISGHTALYWYRQSLGQGLEFLIYFQGNSAPDKSGLPSDRFSAERTGGSVSTLTIQRTQQEDSAVYLCASSLERRVEAFFGQGTRLTVV.